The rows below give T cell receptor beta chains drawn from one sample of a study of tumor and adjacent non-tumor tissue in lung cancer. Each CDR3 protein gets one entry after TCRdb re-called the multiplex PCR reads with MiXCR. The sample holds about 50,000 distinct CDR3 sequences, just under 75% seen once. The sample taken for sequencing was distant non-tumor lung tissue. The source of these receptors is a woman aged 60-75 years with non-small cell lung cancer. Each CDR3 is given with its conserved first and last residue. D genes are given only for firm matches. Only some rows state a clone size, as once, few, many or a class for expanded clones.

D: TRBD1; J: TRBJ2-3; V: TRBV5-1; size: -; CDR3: CASSARQGLSIDTQYF
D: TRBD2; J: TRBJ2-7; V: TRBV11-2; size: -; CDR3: CASSYWTSGNYEQYF
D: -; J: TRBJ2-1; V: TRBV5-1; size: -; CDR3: CASSQEVQAQYNELFF
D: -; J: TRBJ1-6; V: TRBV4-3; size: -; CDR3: CASSLQRDSHLHF
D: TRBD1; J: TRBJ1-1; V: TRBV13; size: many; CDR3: CASSSQTGTNTEAFF
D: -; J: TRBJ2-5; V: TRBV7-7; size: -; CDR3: CASSQGGTGETQYF
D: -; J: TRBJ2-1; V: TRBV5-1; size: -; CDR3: CASSNRDMAKNEQFF
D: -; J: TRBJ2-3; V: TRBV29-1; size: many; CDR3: CSVEGGPSSSTDTQYF
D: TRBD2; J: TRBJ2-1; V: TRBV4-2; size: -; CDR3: CASSLKLAGDNRVEQFF
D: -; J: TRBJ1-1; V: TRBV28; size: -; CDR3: CASRLLPPSYTEAFF
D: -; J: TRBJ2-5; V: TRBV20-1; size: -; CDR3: CSARISSHAQYF
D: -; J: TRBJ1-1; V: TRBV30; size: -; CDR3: CIWSVRGGRDTEAFF
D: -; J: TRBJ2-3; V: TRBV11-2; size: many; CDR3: CASSLALSDTQYF
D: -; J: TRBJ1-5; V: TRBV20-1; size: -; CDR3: CSIRDFGNQPQHF
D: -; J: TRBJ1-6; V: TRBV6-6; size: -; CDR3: CASGFGEVSSYNSPLHF
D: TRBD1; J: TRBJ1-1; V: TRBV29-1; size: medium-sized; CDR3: CSVEQGVAEAFF
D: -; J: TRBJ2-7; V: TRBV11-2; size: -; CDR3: CASSSLGLYGQYF
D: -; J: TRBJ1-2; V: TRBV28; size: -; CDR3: CANRPAPGTSYGYTF
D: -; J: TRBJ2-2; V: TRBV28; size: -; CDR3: CASSFPSQRPNTGKLFF
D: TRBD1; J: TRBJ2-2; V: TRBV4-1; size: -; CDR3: CVSSQVFLLRGRTGELFF
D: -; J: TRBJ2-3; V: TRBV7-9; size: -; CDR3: CASSFWGSDTDTQYF
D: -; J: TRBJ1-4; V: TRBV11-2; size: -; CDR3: CASSSDKGIPFF
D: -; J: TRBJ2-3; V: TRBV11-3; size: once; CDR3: CASSLVQDGGDTTDTQYF
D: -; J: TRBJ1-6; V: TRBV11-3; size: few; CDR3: CASSFSRTGGDSPLHF
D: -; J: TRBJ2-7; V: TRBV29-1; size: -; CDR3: CSVMAGTSNEQYF
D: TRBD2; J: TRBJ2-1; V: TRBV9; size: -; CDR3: CASSHRTSDIHNEQFF
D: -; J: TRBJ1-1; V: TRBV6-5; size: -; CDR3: CASSYSAGLTNTEAFF
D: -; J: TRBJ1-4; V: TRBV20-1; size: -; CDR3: CSASDRSATNEKLFF
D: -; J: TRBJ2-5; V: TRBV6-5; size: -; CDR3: CASSAQGEQETQRF
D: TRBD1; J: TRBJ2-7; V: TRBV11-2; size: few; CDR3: CASSRDRAGGDQYF
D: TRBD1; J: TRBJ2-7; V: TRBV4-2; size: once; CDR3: CASSQDLGQGSYEKYF
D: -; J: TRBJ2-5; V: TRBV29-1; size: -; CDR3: CSVVLPARQETQYF
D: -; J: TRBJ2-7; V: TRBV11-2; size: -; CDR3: CASSLALPLAHEQHF
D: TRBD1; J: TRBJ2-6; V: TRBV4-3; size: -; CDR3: CASSLGGSGANLLTF
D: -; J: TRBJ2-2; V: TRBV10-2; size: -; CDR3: CVSRAGATTGELFF
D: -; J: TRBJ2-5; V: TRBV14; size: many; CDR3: CASSQDLAPPLSQETQYF
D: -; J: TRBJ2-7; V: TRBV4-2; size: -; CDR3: CASSQDSSQSGYEQYF
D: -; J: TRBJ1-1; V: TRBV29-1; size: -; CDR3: CGGREGTGALF
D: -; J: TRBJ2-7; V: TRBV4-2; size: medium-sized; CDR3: CASSQEEAGLYEQYF
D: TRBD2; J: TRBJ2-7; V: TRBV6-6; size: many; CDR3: CASSYSTLTSGTYEQYF
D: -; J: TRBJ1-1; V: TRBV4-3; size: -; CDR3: CAISQGRRNTEAFF
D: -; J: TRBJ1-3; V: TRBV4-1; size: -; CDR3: CSSSRDRAGPSSGNTIYF
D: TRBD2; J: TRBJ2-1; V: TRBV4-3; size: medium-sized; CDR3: CASSQGGRAGGNNEQFF
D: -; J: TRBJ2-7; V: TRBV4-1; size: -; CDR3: CASSPTPDSHEQYF
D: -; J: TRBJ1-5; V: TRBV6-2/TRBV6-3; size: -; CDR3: CASSCPRGGGDQPQHF
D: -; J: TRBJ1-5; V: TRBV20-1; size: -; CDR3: CSARDRRGGIQPKHF
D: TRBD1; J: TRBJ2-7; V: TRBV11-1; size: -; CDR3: CASSLAGQGGSYEWYF
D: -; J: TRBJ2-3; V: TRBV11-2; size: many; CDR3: CASSLDRDTQYF
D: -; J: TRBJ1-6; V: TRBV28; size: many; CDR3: CASSPPRGSLHF
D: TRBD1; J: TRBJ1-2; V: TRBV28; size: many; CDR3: CASGSGGDYYGYTF
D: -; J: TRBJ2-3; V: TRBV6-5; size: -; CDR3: CASRQAQVPTQFF
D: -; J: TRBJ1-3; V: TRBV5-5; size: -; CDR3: CASSLWHTFSYGNTIYF
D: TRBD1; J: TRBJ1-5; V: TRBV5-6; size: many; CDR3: CASSSRRTGRSLSNQPQHF
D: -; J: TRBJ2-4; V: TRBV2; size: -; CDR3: CASSACSDIQYF
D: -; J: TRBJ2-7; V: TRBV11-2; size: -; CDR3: CASNRQIMYEHYF
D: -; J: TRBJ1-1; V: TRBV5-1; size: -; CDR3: CASREAPNTETFF
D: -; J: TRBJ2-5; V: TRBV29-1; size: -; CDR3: CRARHGGETQYF